These 29 T cell receptor beta chains were sequenced from one sample in a study of T-cell memory formation after mild COVID-19. TCRdb used MiXCR to reprocess the 5' RACE reads, holding one entry per CDR3 protein. The table includes about 210,000 distinct CDR3 sequences, 10% detected once. Input material: PBMCs or a T cell subset sorted from them (not recorded which). These receptors were obtained from a man aged 18 to 35 who had mild COVID-19 (a few samples of this study predate the infection). Cell type and time point are not known.

The rearrangement links TRBV2 to TRBJ2-1, with D unclear. Germline CDR1 is SNHLY and CDR2 is FYNNEI. The CDR3 consists of 11 residues. Trimming removed 6 bases at V and 4 bases at J, with 4 bases between. This CDR3 reads CASREYNEQFF. The CDR3 DNA follows: TGTGCCAGCAGGGAATACAATGAGCAGTTCTTC. Combining the CDR3 with reference TRBV2 and TRBJ2-1 gives the whole variable domain EPEVTQTPSHQVTQMGQEVILRCVPISNHLYFYWYRQILGQKVEFLVSFYNNEISEKSEIFDDQFSVERPDGSNFTLKIRSTKLEDSAMYFCASREYNEQFFGPGTRLTVL.

This clonotype occurred a few times. The chain uses TRBV4-1 and TRBJ2-1, with D uncertain. Per germline, CDR1 MGHRA and CDR2 YSYEKL. This CDR3 is 15 amino acids long. V was shortened by 0 bases and J by 0 bases, with 6 bases between the two germline ends. The CDR3 DNA follows: TGCGCCAGCAGCCAAGAAATTAGCTCCTACAATGAGCAGTTCTTC. Protein product: CASSQEISSYNEQFF.

This clonotype was counted at least ten times. This sequence joins TRBV29-1 and TRBJ1-1, with D unclear. This CDR3 is built from 10 residues. The ends were cut back, 8 bases at V and 10 bases at J, with 14 bases in the middle. Germline CDR1 SQVTM, CDR2 ANQGSEA. The CDR3 protein is CSISEVRAFF. In nucleotides, the CDR3 is TGCAGCATTTCGGAAGTCCGAGCTTTCTTT. The whole variable domain, filled in from reference TRBV29-1 and TRBJ1-1, reads SAVISQKPSRDICQRGTSLTIQCQVDSQVTMMFWYRQQPGQSLTLIATANQGSEATYESGFVIDKFPISRPNLTFSTLTVSNMSPEDSSIYLCSISEVRAFFGQGTRLTVV.

This clonotype was seen more than once but under ten times. The chain employs TRBV6-2 or TRBV6-3 and TRBJ1-2, with D hard to call. Germline V gene data show CDR1 as MNHEY and CDR2 as SVGEGT. V shed 6 bases and J shed 4 bases, with 15 bases lying between them. CDR3 length: 14 residues. CDR3 bases: TGTGCCAGCAGCCGTGACGAAGGACCCTATGGCTACACCTTC. Translating gives CASSRDEGPYGYTF.

The chain links TRBV27 to TRBJ1-1; 8 bases line up with TRBD1. The V gene's germline CDR1 is MNHEY and CDR2 SMNVEV (reference sequence). V dropped 2 bases and J dropped 7; count of bases not matched to a gene: 9. There are 15 residues in the CDR3. Written as DNA, the CDR3 is TGTGCCAGCAGTTTACAAGAGGACAGGGCAGGTGAAGCTTTCTTT. Residues: CASSLQEDRAGEAFF.

The chain is built from TRBV5-4 and TRBJ2-3; the D gene could be TRBD1 or TRBD2 (6 bases each). The CDR3 consists of 15 residues. With 2 bases removed from V and 2 bases from J, the gap between germline ends came to 12 bases. Germline CDR1 and CDR2: SGHNT and YYREEE (reference sequence). DNA of the CDR3: TGTGCCAGCAGCTTCGGGGGCGCAGCCACAGATACGCAGTATTTT. Translated, it gives CASSFGGAATDTQYF.

The chain employs TRBV15 and TRBJ1-5, with D possibly matching TRBD1 (6 bases). CDR3 length: 16 residues. Trimming pared 8 bases from V and 0 bases from J, leaving 17 bases between. CDR1 LNHNV and CDR2 YYDKDF come from the germline V gene (reference sequence). The chain's CDR3 is CATGQSFVNSNQPQHF. CDR3 nucleotides: TGTGCCACCGGACAGAGTTTCGTAAATAGCAATCAGCCCCAGCATTTT.

The chain recombines TRBV28 with TRBJ1-4; TRBD1 agrees at 7 bases. This CDR3 comprises 14 residues. The germline CDR1 and CDR2 sequences are MDHEN and SYDVKM. V was clipped by 10 bases and J by 8 bases; unmatched bases: 13. CDR3 nucleotide sequence: TGTGCCACCCGCCAGGGGGGTGGAATGGAAAAACTGTTTTTT. This sequence encodes CATRQGGGMEKLFF.

This clonotype was counted only a few times. CDR3 bases: TGTGCCAGCAGCCAACGAGCGGGAGAGCAGTTCTTC. It is translated as CASSQRAGEQFF. The chain carries TRBV3-1 and TRBJ2-1, with 7 positions matching TRBD2. The CDR3 totals 12 residues. After removal of 2 bases from V and 10 bases from J, the junction contained 2 bases not matched to a gene. CDR1 and CDR2 from the germline V gene are LGHDT and YNNKEL (reference sequence).

This clonotype was seen at least ten times. The J gene is TRBJ2-1, the V gene TRBV18; 10 bases agree with TRBD2. The V and J ends lost 0 bases and 7 bases, in that order; junction bases with no gene match: 6. This CDR3 is built from 16 residues. Germline V gives CDR1 KGHSH, CDR2 LQKENI. In nucleotides, the CDR3 is TGTGCCAGCTCACCACCCGGCCAGCGGGGGGGGAATGAGCAGTTCTTC. This gives the protein CASSPPGQRGGNEQFF.

This clonotype appeared many times. The V gene is TRBV7-2, the J gene TRBJ1-5; D may be TRBD1 (5 bases). Germline CDR1 reads SGHTA; CDR2 reads FQGNSA. The CDR3 length is 17 residues. The V end lost 1 base, the J end lost 5 bases, and 18 bases lay between the germline ends. CDR3 bases: TGTGCCAGCAGCTTAGGGGCAGGGAATCGGGGGGATCAGCCCCAGCATTTT. Translation gives CASSLGAGNRGDQPQHF.

V and J are TRBV7-3 and TRBJ2-1; 10 bases are shared with TRBD2. V shed 5 bases, J shed 0 bases, and the junction held 4 bases outside the gene matches. The germline gives CDR1 SGHTA, CDR2 FQGTGA. The CDR3 contains 16 residues. CDR3 sequence: CASSLLAGSSYNEQFF. In DNA form, the CDR3 reads TGTGCCAGCAGCCTACTAGCGGGGAGCTCCTACAATGAGCAGTTCTTC.

The table lists this clonotype with many counts. The rearrangement links TRBV4-1 to TRBJ2-1; 7 nucleotides match TRBD2. The CDR3 is 16 amino acids. J was trimmed by 4 bases and V by 1 base; bases with no gene match: 7. Germline lookup yields CDR1 MGHRA and CDR2 YSYEKL. The CDR3 loop is CASSQATSGVYNEQFF. CDR3 nucleotides: TGCGCCAGCAGCCAAGCTACCAGCGGGGTTTACAATGAGCAGTTCTTC.

This chain joins TRBV15 and TRBJ1-1, with D maybe TRBD1 (5 bases). CDR3 length: 13 amino acids. Germline V gene data show CDR1 as LNHNV and CDR2 as YYDKDF (reference sequence). V was shortened by 3 bases and J by 4 bases, with 9 bases between the two germline ends. This CDR3 is CATSSGGGTEAFF. The CDR3 DNA reads TGTGCCACCAGCAGCGGCGGGGGCACTGAAGCTTTCTTT.

The rearrangement joins TRBV30 to TRBJ1-1; no reliable D call. Germline V gives CDR1 GTSNPN, CDR2 SVGIG (reference sequence). The CDR3 spans 11 residues. The germline V and J ends were trimmed by 2 bases and 3 bases, with 4 bases remaining between them. CDR3 in DNA: TGTGCCTGGAGTCGGGACACTGAAGCTTTCTTT. Its translation is CAWSRDTEAFF.

There are many counts of this clonotype. The chain is built from TRBV6-5 and TRBJ2-7; 7 positions match TRBD2. This CDR3 has 16 residues. Germline V CDR1 and CDR2: MNHEY, SVGAGI. V dropped 6 bases and J dropped 7; count of bases not matched to a gene: 18. The CDR3 here is CASSRDGGGVVLEQYF. CDR3 nucleotide sequence: TGTGCCAGCAGCCGGGACGGCGGGGGTGTTGTCTTGGAGCAGTACTTC.

This clonotype occurred a few times. This chain links TRBV7-9 with TRBJ1-5, with a possible D match to TRBD1 (5 bases). Trimming stripped 5 bases from V and 1 base from J, with 12 bases between. The germline gives CDR1 SEHNR, CDR2 FQNEAQ (reference sequence). CDR3 length: 15 amino acids. The CDR3 region is CASSAGQLSNQPQHF. CDR3 nucleotide sequence: TGTGCCAGCAGCGCGGGGCAGCTAAGCAATCAGCCCCAGCATTTT.

This clonotype was seen more than once but under ten times. This chain links TRBV29-1 with TRBJ1-4, with D maybe TRBD1 (6 bases). The CDR3 is 12 amino acids. Trimming cost V 6 bases and J 8 bases, with 13 bases left between them. Germline CDR1 SQVTM, CDR2 ANQGSEA. For the CDR3, the DNA is TGCAGCGTCAGACAGGCCGGGGAAAAACTGTTTTTT. Translation gives CSVRQAGEKLFF.

The rearrangement links TRBV4-1 to TRBJ2-7; a possible D gene is TRBD1 (6 bases). The CDR3 consists of 15 residues. V was pared by 4 bases and J by 4 bases, with 17 bases between. Germline values: CDR1 MGHRA, CDR2 YSYEKL. The CDR3 loop is CASSRGQGQRYEQYV. In nucleotides, the CDR3 is TGCGCCAGCAGCCGAGGGCAGGGGCAACGGTACGAGCAGTACGTC.

A few counts support this clonotype. The genes are TRBV5-1 and TRBJ1-3; tentative D call: TRBD1 (5 bases). The length of the CDR3 is 14 residues. The germline V gene has CDR1 SGHRS and CDR2 YFSETQ. The V gene lost 2 bases and the J gene lost 4 bases, with 10 bases spanning the gap. CDR3 amino acids: CASSLAGLGNTIYF. CDR3 nucleotides: TGCGCCAGCAGCTTAGCGGGACTCGGAAACACCATATATTTT. The whole variable domain, remainder taken from reference TRBV5-1 and TRBJ1-3, is KAGVTQTPRYLIKTRGQQVTLSCSPISGHRSVSWYQQTPGQGLQFLFEYFSETQRNKGNFPGRFSGRQFSNSRSEMNVSTLELGDSALYLCASSLAGLGNTIYFGEGSWLTVV.

This clonotype was counted only a few times. The chain joins TRBV3-1 to TRBJ2-2; the match to TRBD1 covers 7 bases. J lost 1 base, V lost 4 bases, and 6 bases had no gene match. The CDR3 totals 16 residues. CDR1 and CDR2 from the germline V gene are LGHDT and YNNKEL (reference sequence). As DNA, the CDR3 is TGTGCCAGCAGCCGGGGACAGCCCGTGAACACCGGGGAGCTGTTTTTT. Translated, it gives CASSRGQPVNTGELFF. Using reference TRBV3-1 and TRBJ2-2 for the parts outside the CDR3, the full variable domain is DTAVSQTPKYLVTQMGNDKSIKCEQNLGHDTMYWYKQDSKKFLKIMFSYNNKELIINETVPNRFSPKSPDKAHLNLHINSLELGDSAVYFCASSRGQPVNTGELFFGEGSRLTVL.

The sample holds a few counts of this clonotype. V usage is TRBV24-1 and J usage is TRBJ2-7; no firm D call. CDR3 length: 12 amino acids. V was cut by 3 bases and J by 4 bases, with 6 bases left in between. Per the germline V gene, CDR1 is KGHDR and CDR2 is SFDVKD. The CDR3 DNA follows: TGTGCCACCAGTGATACTGGATACGAGCAGTACTTC. It yields the protein CATSDTGYEQYF.

This chain joins TRBV5-1 and TRBJ2-7; D might be TRBD2 (6 bases). The CDR3 extends over 15 amino acids. CDR1 and CDR2 from the germline V gene are SGHRS and YFSETQ. Trimming cost V 4 bases and J 2 bases, with 16 bases left between them. The CDR3 reads CASSPRKGGTYEQYF. CDR3 nucleotide sequence: TGCGCCAGCAGCCCCCGAAAGGGAGGCACCTACGAGCAGTACTTC.

This clonotype was counted a few times. This chain uses TRBV24-1 with TRBJ2-1, with 9 bases identical to TRBD1. This CDR3 region has 16 residues. The V gene end was trimmed by 4 bases and the J gene end by 0 bases; junction bases not matched to a gene: 3. In germline, CDR1 is KGHDR, CDR2 SFDVKD. CDR3 residues: CATSDDRGGSYNEQFF. CDR3 in DNA: TGTGCCACCAGTGACGACAGGGGGGGCTCCTACAATGAGCAGTTCTTC.

This clonotype was seen ten or more times. CDR3 sequence reads: CASSSGTGVYGYTF. The CDR3 DNA follows: TGTGCCAGCAGTTCCGGGACAGGGGTCTATGGCTACACCTTC. The chain carries TRBV12-3 or TRBV12-4 and TRBJ1-2, with 10 nucleotides matching TRBD1. This CDR3 spans 14 amino acids. The ends lost 4 bases at V and 4 bases at J; junction bases unmatched: 3.

The chain combines TRBV7-2 with TRBJ2-5; tentatively, D is TRBD2 (7 bases). CDR1 SGHTA and CDR2 FQGNSA come from the germline V gene. The CDR3 consists of 14 residues. The V gene lost 4 bases and the J gene lost 5 bases, with 14 bases spanning the gap. CDR3 amino acids: CASSSGGTGETQYF. DNA for the CDR3: TGTGCCAGCAGCTCGGGGGGCACAGGGGAGACCCAGTACTTC.

The chain joins TRBV7-9 to TRBJ1-5; 8 bases are a match to TRBD1. The germline V gene encodes CDR1 SEHNR and CDR2 FQNEAQ (reference sequence). V lost 4 bases and J lost 6; bases outside the gene matches: 5. This CDR3 is built from 14 residues. CDR3 in amino acids: CASSSQGAIQPQHF. The CDR3 nucleotides read TGTGCCAGCAGCTCTCAGGGGGCGATTCAGCCCCAGCATTTT. The full variable domain, in which reference TRBV7-9 and TRBJ1-5 provide the parts outside the CDR3, is DTGVSQNPRHKITKRGQNVTFRCDPISEHNRLYWYRQTLGQGPEFLTYFQNEAQLEKSRLLSDRFSAERPKGSFSTLEIQRTEQGDSAMYLCASSSQGAIQPQHFGDGTRLSIL.

In its sample, this clonotype was seen a few times. This chain joins TRBV6-2 or TRBV6-3 and TRBJ2-3, with D hard to call. CDR3 size: 14 residues. Trimming stripped 2 bases from V and 4 bases from J, with 10 bases between. Germline V gives CDR1 MNHEY, CDR2 SVGEGT. This CDR3 reads CASSYGENADTQYF. The CDR3 nucleotides read TGTGCCAGCAGTTACGGTGAGAACGCAGATACGCAGTATTTT.

The chain combines TRBV5-1 with TRBJ2-3, with TRBD2 matching over 8 bases. The CDR3 loop spans 16 amino acids. The V and J ends lost 4 bases and 1 base, in that order; junction bases with no gene match: 8. The germline gives CDR1 SGHRS, CDR2 YFSETQ. Here the CDR3 reads CASSTSGLPGTDTQYF. As DNA, the CDR3 is TGCGCCAGCAGCACTAGCGGCTTACCGGGCACAGATACGCAGTATTTT.